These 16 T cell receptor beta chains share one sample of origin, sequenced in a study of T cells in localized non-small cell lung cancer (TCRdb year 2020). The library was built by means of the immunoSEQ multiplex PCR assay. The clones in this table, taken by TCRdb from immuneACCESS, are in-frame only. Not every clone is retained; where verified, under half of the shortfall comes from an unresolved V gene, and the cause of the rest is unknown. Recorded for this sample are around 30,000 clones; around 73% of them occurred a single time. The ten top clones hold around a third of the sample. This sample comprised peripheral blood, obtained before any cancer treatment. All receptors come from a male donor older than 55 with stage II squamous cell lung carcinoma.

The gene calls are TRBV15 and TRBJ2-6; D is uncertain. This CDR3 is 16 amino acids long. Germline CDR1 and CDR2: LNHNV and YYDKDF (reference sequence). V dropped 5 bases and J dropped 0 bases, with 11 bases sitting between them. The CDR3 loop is CATSYAPNSGANVLTF. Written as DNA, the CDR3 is TGTGCCACCAGCTATGCACCTAACTCTGGGGCCAACGTCCTGACTTTC.

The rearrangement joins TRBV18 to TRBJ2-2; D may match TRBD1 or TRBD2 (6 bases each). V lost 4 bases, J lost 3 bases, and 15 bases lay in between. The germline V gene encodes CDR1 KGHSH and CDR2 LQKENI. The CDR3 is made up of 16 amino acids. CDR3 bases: TGTGCCAGCTCACTGGAATCGGGGGCGCACACCGGGGAGCTGTTTTTT. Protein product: CASSLESGAHTGELFF.

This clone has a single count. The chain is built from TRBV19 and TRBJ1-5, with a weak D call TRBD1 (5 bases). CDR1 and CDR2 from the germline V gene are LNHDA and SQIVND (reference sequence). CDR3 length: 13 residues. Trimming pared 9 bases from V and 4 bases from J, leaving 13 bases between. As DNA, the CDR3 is TGTGCCAGCTCCTTAGGGGCTAATCAGCCCCAGCATTTT. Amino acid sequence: CASSLGANQPQHF.

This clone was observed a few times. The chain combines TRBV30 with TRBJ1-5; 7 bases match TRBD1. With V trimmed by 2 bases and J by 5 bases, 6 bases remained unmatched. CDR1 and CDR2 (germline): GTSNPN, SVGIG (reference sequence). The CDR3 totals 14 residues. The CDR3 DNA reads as TGTGCCTGGAGTTCAGGGACAGTTGATCAGCCCCAGCATTTT. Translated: CAWSSGTVDQPQHF.

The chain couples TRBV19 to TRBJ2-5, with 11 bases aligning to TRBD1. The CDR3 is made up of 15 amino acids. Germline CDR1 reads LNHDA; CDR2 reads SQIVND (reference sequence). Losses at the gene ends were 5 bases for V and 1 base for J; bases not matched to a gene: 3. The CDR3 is CASSLDRGPQETQYF. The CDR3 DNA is TGTGCCAGTAGTCTGGACAGGGGGCCCCAAGAGACCCAGTACTTC.

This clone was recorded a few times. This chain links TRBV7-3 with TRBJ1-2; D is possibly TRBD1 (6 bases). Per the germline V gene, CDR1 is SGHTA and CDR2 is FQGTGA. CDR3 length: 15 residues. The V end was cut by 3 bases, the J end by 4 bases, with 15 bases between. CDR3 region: CASSFGGDGAYGYTF. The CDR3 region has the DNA TGTGCCAGCAGCTTTGGGGGCGACGGGGCCTATGGCTACACCTTC.

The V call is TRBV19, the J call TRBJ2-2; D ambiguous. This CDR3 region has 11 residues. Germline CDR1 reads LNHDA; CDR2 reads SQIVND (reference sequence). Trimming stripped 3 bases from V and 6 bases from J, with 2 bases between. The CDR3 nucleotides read TGTGCCAGTAGTATTTCCGGGGAGCTGTTTTTT. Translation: CASSISGELFF.

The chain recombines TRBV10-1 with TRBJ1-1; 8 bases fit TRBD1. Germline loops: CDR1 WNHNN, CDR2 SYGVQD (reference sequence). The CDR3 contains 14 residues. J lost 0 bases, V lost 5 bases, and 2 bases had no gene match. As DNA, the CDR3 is TGCGCCAGCAGTCGCAGGGGGCTGAACACTGAAGCTTTCTTT. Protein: CASSRRGLNTEAFF.

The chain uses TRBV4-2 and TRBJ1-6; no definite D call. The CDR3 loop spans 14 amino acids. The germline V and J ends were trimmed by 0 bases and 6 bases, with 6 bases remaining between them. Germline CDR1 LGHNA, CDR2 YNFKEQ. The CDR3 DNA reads TGTGCCAGCAGCCAAGATAAAAGTAATTCACCCCTCCACTTT. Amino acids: CASSQDKSNSPLHF.

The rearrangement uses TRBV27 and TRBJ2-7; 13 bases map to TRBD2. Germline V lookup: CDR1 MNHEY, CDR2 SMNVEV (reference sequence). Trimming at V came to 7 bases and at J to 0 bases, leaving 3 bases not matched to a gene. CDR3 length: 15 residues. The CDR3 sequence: CASTGLAGSSYEQYF. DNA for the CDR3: TGTGCCAGCACGGGACTAGCGGGGAGCTCCTACGAGCAGTACTTC.

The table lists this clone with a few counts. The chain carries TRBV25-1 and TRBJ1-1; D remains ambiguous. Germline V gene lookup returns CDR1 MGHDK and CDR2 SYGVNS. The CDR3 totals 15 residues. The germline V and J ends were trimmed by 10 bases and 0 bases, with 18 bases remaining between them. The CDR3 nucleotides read TGTGCCACCCTTCCTCGCTCAATGATGAACACTGAAGCTTTCTTT. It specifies CATLPRSMMNTEAFF.

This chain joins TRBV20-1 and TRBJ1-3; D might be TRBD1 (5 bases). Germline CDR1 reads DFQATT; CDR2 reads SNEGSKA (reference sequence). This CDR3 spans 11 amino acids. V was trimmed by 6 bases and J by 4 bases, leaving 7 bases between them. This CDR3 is CSAGDGNTIYF. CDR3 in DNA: TGCAGTGCGGGGGACGGAAACACCATATATTTT.

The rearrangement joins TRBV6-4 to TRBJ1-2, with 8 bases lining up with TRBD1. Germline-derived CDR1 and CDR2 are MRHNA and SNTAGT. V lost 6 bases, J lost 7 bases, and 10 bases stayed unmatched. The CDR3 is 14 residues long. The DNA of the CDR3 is TGTGCCAGCAGGCTGACACAGGGGGGTAGTGGCTACACCTTC. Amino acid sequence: CASRLTQGGSGYTF.

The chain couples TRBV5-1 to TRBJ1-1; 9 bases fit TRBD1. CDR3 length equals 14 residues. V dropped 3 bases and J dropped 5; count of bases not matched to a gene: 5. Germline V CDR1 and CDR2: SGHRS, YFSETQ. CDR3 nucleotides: TGCGCCAGCAGCTCAGCCGGGACAGGGACTGAAGCTTTCTTT. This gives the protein CASSSAGTGTEAFF.

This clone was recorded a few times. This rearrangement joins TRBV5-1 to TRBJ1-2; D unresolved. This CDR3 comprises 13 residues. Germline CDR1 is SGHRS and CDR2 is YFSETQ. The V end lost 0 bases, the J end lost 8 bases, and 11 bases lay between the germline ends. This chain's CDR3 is CASSLGEGQGYTF. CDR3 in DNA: TGCGCCAGCAGCTTGGGTGAAGGGCAAGGCTACACCTTC.

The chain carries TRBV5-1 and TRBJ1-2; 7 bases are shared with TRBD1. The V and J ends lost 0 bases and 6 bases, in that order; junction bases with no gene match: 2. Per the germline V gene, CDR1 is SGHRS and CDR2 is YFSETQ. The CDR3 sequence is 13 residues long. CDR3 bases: TGCGCCAGCAGCTTGGGAGGGGGCGATGGCTACACCTTC. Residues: CASSLGGGDGYTF. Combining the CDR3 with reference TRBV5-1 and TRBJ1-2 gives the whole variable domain KAGVTQTPRYLIKTRGQQVTLSCSPISGHRSVSWYQQTPGQGLQFLFEYFSETQRNKGNFPGRFSGRQFSNSRSEMNVSTLELGDSALYLCASSLGGGDGYTFGSGTRLTVV.